A single T cell receptor beta chain is shown here with its context. This clonotype was detected only a few times. The antigen it binds to is not known. No much larger clone exists at a distance of one base, and base qualities are not known. This entry belongs to a study of blood T cells in healthy people across ages (dated by TCRdb to the mid-2010s). Describing the broader study: In model experiments, template switching captured about one uniquely barcoded TCR beta cDNA molecule for every two T cells. The study analyzed two additional independent replicas of 1 million unique cDNA reads from the same blood draw for two donors, one aged 18 to 30 and one aged 80 or older. Using deep sequencing normalized with unique cDNA molecular identifiers, the study measured how TCR beta repertoire diversity changes with age. To avoid experimental bias, donors of different ages were spread randomly across the sequencing lanes. The donors were divided into four age groups: young (average roughly 17 years), middle-aged (approximately 42), aged (around 59) and long-lived (82). Overall study outcomes, separate from this receptor: Total diversity estimates from one million sequenced T cells were considered lower bounds and underestimates. As age increased, observed TCR beta diversity per million T cells dropped in a roughly linear way, and a significant reduction was already evident by age 40. Bulk unsorted PBMC profiling prevented conclusive comparison of naive and antigen-experienced compartments. A strong correlation was found between observed TCR beta diversity and the percentage of naive T cells measured by flow cytometry. Donor CMV infection status was unknown, potentially confounding age-related changes in expanded clonotypes. The long-lived group showed more naive CD4+ T cells, fewer expanded clones and increased TCR diversity than the aged group, suggesting age selection.

Systemically healthy Caucasian individuals from Russia, 39 in total and aged about 6 to 95 years, were included as donors. Ten milliliters of peripheral blood were drawn from each donor into EDTA-treated Vacutainer tubes. Ficoll-Paque density-gradient centrifugation was used to isolate PBMCs, with at least 6.5 million per sample. Trizol reagent was used to extract total RNA from PBMCs, with at least 6 micrograms per sample. The percentages of naive CD45RAhigh/CD27high T cells were determined by flow cytometry on a PBMC aliquot from every donor. To prepare the library, 5' RACE was applied. Sequencing relied on an Illumina HiSeq 2500. A second about 7 to 11 cycle PCR used a sample-barcoded 5' primer and a J-beta primer mix. Each TCR beta cDNA molecule received a unique molecular identifier from a template-switch 5' adaptor carrying 12 random nucleotides. Each sample yielded at least 2.5 million CDR3-containing paired-end reads. All of the RNA was converted into first-strand cDNA using the Mint cDNA synthesis kit, with a TRBC-specific oligonucleotide serving as the primer. Following uracil-DNA glycosylase treatment, a first 18-cycle PCR with universal primers M1SS and BC2_uni_R was performed on all cDNA. Turning to the authors' computational methods: For normalization, 1 million high-quality reads were randomly selected from each sample, with every read carrying a distinct molecular identifier. Reads with shared molecular identifiers were discarded instead of being binned into consensus sequences. MiTCR, with a Q25 quality threshold and the strictest error-elimination algorithm, was used for CDR3 identification, clonotype clustering and error correction. Lower-bound total TCR beta diversity was estimated with a nonparametric unseen species model using Euler transformation. The public reads were run again by TCRdb, first through fastp at Q25 and then through MiXCR, and only productive beta chains were kept. Rows merge per CDR3 protein into single entries with the most common DNA and genes. These V and J calls are TCRdb output, not the study's own analysis. This sample is represented by around 1.7 million distinct CDR3 sequences; 28% of them were singletons. Over 7% of the sample is held by the ten biggest clonotypes.

For CDR1 and CDR2, the germline V gene lists MDHEN and SYDVKM. A distance of 7 bases separates the germline ends of V and J, which lose 3 bases and 7 bases respectively. From its cysteine to its phenylalanine, the CDR3 spans 12 amino acids. Left in the record is the CDR3 DNA by itself, 36 bases read in frame from the first base. The sequence derives from a young woman in good health. Material for sequencing was blood. This chain joins TRBV28 to TRBJ1-5; the D gene cannot be named for sure. The CDR3 has the sequence CASSFGLQPQHF. The DNA sequence is as follows: TGTGCCAGCAGTTTCGGACTGCAGCCCCAGCATTTT. Full variable domain (CDR3 extended with the reference TRBV28 and TRBJ1-5 proteins): DVKVTQSSRYLVKRTGEKVFLECVQDMDHENMFWYRQDPGLGLRLIYFSYDVKMKEKGDIPEGYSVSREKKERFSLILESASTNQTSMYLCASSFGLQPQHFGDGTRLSIL.